The entry below gives a single T cell receptor (beta chain) sequence along with its context. Its antigen is undetermined. The V gene's germline CDR1 is LGHDT and CDR2 YNNKEL (reference sequence). The CDR3 totals 14 residues. Trimming took 0 bases from V and 2 from J, leaving 5 bases between them. This record belongs to a study of T cell responses to AZD1222 COVID-19 vaccine. Looking at the study overall: Whether given at about 4 or about 12 weeks, second doses were pooled.

The study's findings and limits: The study found vaccine-associated CD4 TCRs spanning spike, dominant at 160-218 and 743-854.

Libraries were prepared by immunoSEQ multiplex PCR; TCRdb keeps only in-frame clonotypes and omits some of them. The sample has around 130,000 clones; around 94% are singletons. The sequencing used peripheral blood, collected on day 0 of AZD1222 vaccination. The chain uses TRBV3-1 (or the pseudogene TRBV3-2) and TRBJ1-5, with D hard to call. This sequence originates from an adult in good health. Here the CDR3 reads CASSQEGGNQPQHF. The CDR3 coding sequence is TGTGCCAGCAGCCAAGAGGGAGGCAATCAGCCCCAGCATTTT.